The 14 T cell receptor beta chains in this list originate from one sample, sequenced in a study of control samples from healthy donors and cancer patients. Only in-frame clones appear in the TCRdb table, and some are missing; sequencing was by immunoSEQ multiplex PCR. The sample shows 150,000 to 200,000 clones, 85% to 90% of them seen only once. The sample comprised blood. These receptors were taken from a man younger than 45 in good health.

This chain links TRBV14 with TRBJ1-1; D gene unclear. The ends were cut back, 3 bases at V and 0 bases at J, with 11 bases in the middle. CDR3 size: 15 residues. The germline CDR1 and CDR2 sequences are SGHDN and FVKESK. CDR3 nucleotide sequence: TGTGCCAGCAGCCACAGCGGGAGCTTGAACACTGAAGCTTTCTTT. Protein: CASSHSGSLNTEAFF.

The chain employs TRBV28 and TRBJ2-5; no firm D call. CDR1 is MDHEN, CDR2 SYDVKM, per germline. The CDR3 runs 11 residues. V was cut by 11 bases and J by 4 bases, with 11 bases left in between. DNA for the CDR3: TGTGCCGGTGGGCTGGGAGAGACCCAGTACTTC. Translation: CAGGLGETQYF. Full variable domain (outside the CDR3, taken from reference TRBV28 and TRBJ2-5): DVKVTQSSRYLVKRTGEKVFLECVQDMDHENMFWYRQDPGLGLRLIYFSYDVKMKEKGDIPEGYSVSREKKERFSLILESASTNQTSMYLCAGGLGETQYFGPGTRLLVL.

This clone was found a few times. This chain connects TRBV3-1 (or the pseudogene TRBV3-2) to TRBJ1-2, with TRBD1 matching 12 bases. The germline CDR1 and CDR2 sequences are LGHDT and YNNKEL (reference sequence). This CDR3 spans 16 amino acids. V lost 3 bases, J lost 4 bases, and 6 bases stayed unmatched. The CDR3 reads CASSHGGTGGRYGYTF. The CDR3 DNA reads TGTGCCAGCAGCCATGGGGGGACAGGGGGCCGCTATGGCTACACCTTC.

The CDR3 protein is CASSLSTTETQYF. The CDR3 coding sequence is TGTGCCAGCAGCTTGTCCACGACGGAGACCCAGTACTTC. The rearrangement links TRBV5-6 to TRBJ2-5; D uncertain. CDR3 length: 13 amino acids. Germline CDR1 and CDR2: SGHDT and YYEEEE. V was cut by 1 base and J by 5 bases, with 9 bases left in between.

CDR3 sequence: CASSPEGGNSPLHF. CDR3 in DNA: TGTGCCAGCTCACCCGAGGGGGGTAATTCACCCCTCCACTTT. The chain recombines TRBV18 with TRBJ1-6; maybe TRBD1 (6 bases). Germline CDR1 reads KGHSH; CDR2 reads LQKENI. The CDR3 is 14 amino acids. V lost 3 bases, J lost 6 bases, and 9 bases lay in between.

The chain employs TRBV12-3 or TRBV12-4 and TRBJ2-5; D is ambiguous. Trimming removed 4 bases at V and 5 bases at J, with 8 bases between. This CDR3 has 12 residues. The CDR3 bases are TGTGCCAGCAGTTCTGGGCTGGAGACCCAGTACTTC. This gives the protein CASSSGLETQYF.

V gene TRBV19 combines with J gene TRBJ2-5; 7 nucleotides align to TRBD2. The V gene end was trimmed by 3 bases and the J gene end by 4 bases; junction bases not matched to a gene: 5. The CDR3 loop spans 14 amino acids. Germline CDR1 is LNHDA and CDR2 is SQIVND (reference sequence). The CDR3: CASSIRGSPETQYF. The CDR3 DNA reads as TGTGCCAGTAGTATTCGCGGGAGCCCAGAGACCCAGTACTTC.

The chain couples TRBV10-3 to TRBJ2-4; TRBD2 matches at 8 bases. The germline V gene encodes CDR1 ENHRY and CDR2 SYGVKD. With 3 bases clipped from V and 0 bases from J, the junction kept 10 bases outside the gene matches. The CDR3 extends over 18 amino acids. CDR3 protein: CAISEIPGGALAKNIQYF. CDR3 coding DNA: TGTGCCATCAGTGAAATTCCCGGGGGGGCCTTAGCCAAAAACATTCAGTACTTC.

This chain uses TRBV28 with TRBJ2-3, with 12 bases lining up with TRBD2. Germline trimming cut 5 bases from V and 4 bases from J; bases unmatched to any gene: 10. The CDR3 has 17 residues. Germline assignment: CDR1 MDHEN and CDR2 SYDVKM. The CDR3 sequence: CASSPFTSGRRADTQYF. CDR3 sequence (DNA): TGTGCCAGCAGTCCCTTCACTAGCGGGAGGCGAGCAGATACGCAGTATTTT.

The chain is built from TRBV10-3 and TRBJ2-1; 10 bases align to TRBD1. The CDR3 covers 20 residues. J was trimmed by 2 bases and V by 8 bases; bases with no gene match: 21. The germline V gene encodes CDR1 ENHRY and CDR2 SYGVKD. CDR3 loop: CAIRGGGQGGIKGTYNEQFF. The CDR3 nucleotides are TGTGCCATCCGAGGTGGCGGACAGGGGGGTATCAAAGGGACCTACAATGAGCAGTTCTTC.

The V and J genes are TRBV5-6 and TRBJ2-7; no reliable D call. Trimming took off 0 bases at V and 6 bases at J, with 16 bases between the two ends. CDR3 size: 15 residues. Germline lookup yields CDR1 SGHDT and CDR2 YYEEEE. CDR3 sequence: CASSLEARSFGEQYF. CDR3 coding DNA: TGTGCCAGCAGCTTGGAGGCTAGGAGCTTCGGCGAGCAGTACTTC.

The chain joins TRBV7-2 to TRBJ1-5, with D possibly TRBD1 on 5 matching bases. V lost 3 bases, J lost 4 bases, and 16 bases lay in between. The CDR3 loop spans 16 amino acids. Germline V lookup: CDR1 SGHTA, CDR2 FQGNSA. The CDR3 reads CASSFQGAPVNQPQHF. The CDR3 nucleotides read TGTGCCAGCAGCTTCCAAGGGGCACCGGTAAATCAGCCCCAGCATTTT.

The chain couples TRBV29-1 to TRBJ2-5; D not certain. Germline CDR1 SQVTM, CDR2 ANQGSEA. V was shortened by 4 bases and J by 0 bases, with 9 bases between the two germline ends. The CDR3 runs 13 residues. The CDR3 DNA reads TGCAGCGTTGGAAGCGCGTACCAAGAGACCCAGTACTTC. Amino acids: CSVGSAYQETQYF.

This chain connects TRBV6-5 to TRBJ1-2; a possible D gene is TRBD1 (5 bases). Per the germline V gene, CDR1 is MNHEY and CDR2 is SVGAGI. The CDR3 length is 14 residues. Trimming shortened V by 5 bases and J by 2 bases, and 12 bases separated the two germline ends. For the CDR3, the DNA is TGTGCCAGCAGTAAGGGGACGGAGAACTATGGCTACACCTTC. It specifies CASSKGTENYGYTF.